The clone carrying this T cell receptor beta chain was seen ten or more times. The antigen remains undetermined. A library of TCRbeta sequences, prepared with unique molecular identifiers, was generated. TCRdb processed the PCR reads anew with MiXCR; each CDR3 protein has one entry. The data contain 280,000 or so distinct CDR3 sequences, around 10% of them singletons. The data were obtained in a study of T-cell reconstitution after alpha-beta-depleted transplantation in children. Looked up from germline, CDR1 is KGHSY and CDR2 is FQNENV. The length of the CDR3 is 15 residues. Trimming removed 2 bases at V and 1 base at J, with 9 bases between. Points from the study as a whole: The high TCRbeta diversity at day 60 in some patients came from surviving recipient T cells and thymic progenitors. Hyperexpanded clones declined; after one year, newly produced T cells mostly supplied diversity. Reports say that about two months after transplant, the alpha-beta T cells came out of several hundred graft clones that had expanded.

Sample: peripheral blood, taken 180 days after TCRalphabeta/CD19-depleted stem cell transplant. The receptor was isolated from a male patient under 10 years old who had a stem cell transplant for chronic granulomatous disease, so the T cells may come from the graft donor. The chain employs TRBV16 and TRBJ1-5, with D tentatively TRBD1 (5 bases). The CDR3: CASSQGQGSNQPQHF. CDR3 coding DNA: TGTGCCAGCAGCCAAGGGCAGGGAAGCAATCAGCCCCAGCATTTT.